Below, 30 T cell receptor beta chains from the same sample are listed, as sequenced in a study of PD-1 blockade in classical Hodgkin lymphoma. TCRdb keeps only in-frame clones here, not all; method: immunoSEQ multiplex PCR. The table includes fewer than 75,000 clones, around 89% detected once. Patients all relapsed after autologous stem cell transplantation, and there was variation in brentuximab vedotin exposure. The sample here was peripheral blood mononuclear cells (PBMCs), taken before the second cycle of nivolumab. The receptors shown here come from a human donor with classical Hodgkin lymphoma.

The chain joins TRBV5-1 to TRBJ1-4; the D is unclear. Germline lookup yields CDR1 SGHRS and CDR2 YFSETQ. V shed 3 bases and J shed 4 bases, with 10 bases lying between them. This CDR3 contains 14 residues. The CDR3 DNA follows: TGCGCCAGCAGCTCAATAGGGCTTAATGAAAAACTGTTTTTT. Encoded protein: CASSSIGLNEKLFF.

The chain is built from TRBV5-1 and TRBJ1-1, with D perhaps matching TRBD1 (5 bases). The germline V gene encodes CDR1 SGHRS and CDR2 YFSETQ. The CDR3 extends over 14 amino acids. V lost 1 base and J lost 3, with 10 bases in between. The DNA for the CDR3 is TGCGCCAGCAGCTTGCAGGGCGAGTACACTGAAGCTTTCTTT. Its protein is CASSLQGEYTEAFF. Full variable domain (missing parts from reference TRBV5-1 and TRBJ1-1): KAGVTQTPRYLIKTRGQQVTLSCSPISGHRSVSWYQQTPGQGLQFLFEYFSETQRNKGNFPGRFSGRQFSNSRSEMNVSTLELGDSALYLCASSLQGEYTEAFFGQGTRLTVV.

The chain has TRBV9 and TRBJ2-7; maybe TRBD1 (6 bases). Trimming shortened V by 2 bases and J by 6 bases, and 21 bases separated the two germline ends. Germline lookup yields CDR1 SGDLS and CDR2 YYNGEE. The CDR3 totals 16 residues. The CDR3 DNA sequence: TGTGCCAGCAGCGTCGTGGTGGGGGCGCCCGCGAGCGAGCAGTACTTC. Residues: CASSVVVGAPASEQYF.

The rearrangement links TRBV5-1 to TRBJ2-2, with 7 bases aligning to TRBD1. The germline gives CDR1 SGHRS, CDR2 YFSETQ. CDR3 length: 15 amino acids. V was pared by 3 bases and J by 3 bases, with 5 bases of the junction left unmatched. This chain's CDR3 is CASSSRTGDTGELFF. CDR3 coding DNA: TGCGCCAGCAGCTCGCGAACAGGGGACACCGGGGAGCTGTTTTTT.

The genes are TRBV5-1 and TRBJ1-4; 8 positions match TRBD1. Germline-derived CDR1 and CDR2 are SGHRS and YFSETQ. This CDR3 spans 14 amino acids. The V segment lost 4 bases and the J segment 5 bases; nucleotides outside the gene matches: 4. The CDR3 nucleotides read TGCGCCAGCAGCGGGGGACAGGTAAATGAAAAACTGTTTTTT. It yields the protein CASSGGQVNEKLFF. Variable domain in full (rest from reference TRBV5-1 and TRBJ1-4): KAGVTQTPRYLIKTRGQQVTLSCSPISGHRSVSWYQQTPGQGLQFLFEYFSETQRNKGNFPGRFSGRQFSNSRSEMNVSTLELGDSALYLCASSGGQVNEKLFFGSGTQLSVL.

The V call is TRBV30, the J call TRBJ2-3; TRBD2 matches at 8 bases. The ends lost 4 bases at V and 5 bases at J; junction bases unmatched: 11. CDR1 is GTSNPN and CDR2 is SVGIG in the germline V gene (reference sequence). The CDR3 loop spans 15 amino acids. The CDR3 DNA sequence: TGTGCCTGGAATTTCGGAGCGGGAGACTTAGATACGCAGTATTTT. It is translated as CAWNFGAGDLDTQYF. Full variable domain (outside the CDR3, taken from reference TRBV30 and TRBJ2-3): SQTIHQWPATLVQPVGSPLSLECTVEGTSNPNLYWYRQAAGRGLQLLFYSVGIGQISSEVPQNLSASRPQDRQFILSSKKLLLSDSGFYLCAWNFGAGDLDTQYFGPGTRLTVL.

V usage is TRBV21-1 and J usage is TRBJ2-2; TRBD1, the table's D call, lacks a check against the DNA. TRBV21-1 is termed a pseudogene. The CDR3 runs to 19 residues. The CDR3 protein is CASSSPDRGERGSTGELFF. The CDR3 bases are TGTGCCAGCAGCAGCCCAGACAGGGGGGAAAGGGGATCCACCGGGGAGCTGTTTTTT.

The gene calls are TRBV27 and TRBJ2-3; D is unclear. The CDR3 runs to 11 residues. Germline loops: CDR1 MNHEY, CDR2 SMNVEV (reference sequence). V was clipped by 7 bases and J by 4 bases, with 6 bases between them. The CDR3, as DNA: TGTGCCAGCACCCGGGCAGATACGCAGTATTTT. It translates to CASTRADTQYF.

V and J are TRBV7-9 and TRBJ2-7, with unresolved D. V shed 3 bases and J shed 3 bases, with 3 bases lying between them. The CDR3 is made up of 11 amino acids. CDR1 is SEHNR, CDR2 FQNEAQ, per germline (reference sequence). DNA for the CDR3: TGTGCCAGCAGCTTGGACTACGAGCAGTACTTC. Translated: CASSLDYEQYF.

The chain joins TRBV29-1 to TRBJ2-1, with 11 nucleotides matching TRBD2. The CDR3 is made up of 15 amino acids. Unmatched junction bases numbered 6, after V lost 7 bases and J lost 1 base. CDR1 is SQVTM, CDR2 ANQGSEA, per germline. In DNA, the CDR3 is TGCAGCGCTGGGACTAGCGGTTCATCCTACAATGAGCAGTTCTTC. Protein sequence: CSAGTSGSSYNEQFF.

The rearrangement links TRBV6-5 to TRBJ2-1, with D maybe TRBD1 (6 bases). CDR1 is MNHEY, CDR2 SVGAGI, per germline. Between the trimmed V and J ends, which lost 10 bases and 10 bases, there was a span of 23 bases. This CDR3 comprises 14 residues. The CDR3 region is CATLLTGPGSEQFF. In DNA form, the CDR3 reads TGTGCCACCCTACTGACAGGCCCCGGTTCGGAGCAGTTCTTC.

The rearrangement uses TRBV6-6 and TRBJ2-6, with no clear D. Germline V gene lookup returns CDR1 MNHNY and CDR2 SVGAGI (reference sequence). V was trimmed by 2 bases and J by 1 base, leaving 9 bases between them. This CDR3 spans 16 amino acids. The DNA of the CDR3 is TGTGCCAGCAGTTACCCAGATCCTTCTGGGGCCAACGTCCTGACTTTC. Translated: CASSYPDPSGANVLTF.

The J gene is TRBJ2-5, the V gene TRBV7-9, with D unresolved. The V end was cut by 3 bases, the J end by 5 bases, with 7 bases between. Germline assignment: CDR1 SEHNR and CDR2 FQNEAQ (reference sequence). The CDR3 covers 12 residues. In DNA, the CDR3 is TGTGCCAGCAGCTTGCTGGTGGAGACCCAGTACTTC. As protein: CASSLLVETQYF.

The chain is built from TRBV5-1 and TRBJ1-1; no clear D gene. Trimming removed 0 bases at V and 3 bases at J, with 6 bases between. The CDR3 loop spans 13 amino acids. Germline V gene lookup returns CDR1 SGHRS and CDR2 YFSETQ. The CDR3 bases are TGCGCCAGCAGCTTGGGTCCTGACACTGAAGCTTTCTTT. Translated: CASSLGPDTEAFF.

The chain carries TRBV27 and TRBJ1-5; D unclear. The germline CDR1 and CDR2 sequences are MNHEY and SMNVEV (reference sequence). The ends were cut back, 5 bases at V and 7 bases at J, with 9 bases in the middle. The CDR3 sequence is 12 residues long. CDR3 DNA: TGTGCCAGCAGTCTCACTGGGCAGCCCCAGCATTTT. Translation gives CASSLTGQPQHF.

The V and J genes are TRBV7-9 and TRBJ1-1; D is ambiguous. Trimming removed 2 bases from V and 4 bases from J, with 8 bases in between. The CDR3 covers 13 residues. Germline CDR1 is SEHNR and CDR2 is FQNEAQ (reference sequence). The CDR3 region has the DNA TGTGCCAGCAGCTTATATCAGAGCACTGAAGCTTTCTTT. As protein: CASSLYQSTEAFF.

The V call is TRBV9, the J call TRBJ2-1; D remains ambiguous. From germline, CDR1 is SGDLS and CDR2 YYNGEE. The germline V and J ends were trimmed by 4 bases and 8 bases, with 16 bases remaining between them. This CDR3 is built from 14 residues. This chain's CDR3 is CASSQSSVSDEQFF. The CDR3 nucleotides read TGTGCCAGCAGCCAGTCCTCGGTTAGTGATGAGCAGTTCTTC.

V is TRBV7-8 and J is TRBJ1-3; 7 bases are shared with TRBD1. Germline CDR1 SGHVS, CDR2 FQNEAQ. Trimming took 4 bases from V and 4 from J; bases not matched to a gene: 7. There are 15 residues in the CDR3. CDR3 sequence (DNA): TGTGCCAGCAGCTCCGCAGGGGGTTTGGGAAACACCATATATTTT. Translation: CASSSAGGLGNTIYF.

This chain connects TRBV5-1 to TRBJ1-4; D may be TRBD1 (5 bases). The length of the CDR3 is 14 residues. Germline values: CDR1 SGHRS, CDR2 YFSETQ. The V and J ends lost 1 base and 5 bases respectively, with 9 bases between them. CDR3 in DNA: TGCGCCAGCAGCTTGAGGGGTTTCAATGAAAAACTGTTTTTT. This sequence encodes CASSLRGFNEKLFF.

This clone came up a few times. CDR3 sequence reads: CASSLWVAGELFF. Here the CDR3 DNA reads TGCGCCAGCAGCTTGTGGGTGGCCGGGGAGCTGTTTTTT. The J gene is TRBJ2-2, the V gene TRBV5-1; no firm D call. Per germline, CDR1 SGHRS and CDR2 YFSETQ. The ends were cut back, 1 base at V and 6 bases at J, with 7 bases in the middle. CDR3 length equals 13 residues.

The genes are TRBV5-4 and TRBJ2-3; 10 bases are shared with TRBD1. Per germline, CDR1 SGHNT and CDR2 YYREEE (reference sequence). J gave up 0 bases and V 3 bases, and 13 bases lay outside the gene matches. The CDR3 is 19 residues long. The CDR3 DNA reads TGTGCCAGCAGCTCCTATCTGGACAGGGGGGATTCTAGCACAGATACGCAGTATTTT. Its translation is CASSSYLDRGDSSTDTQYF. Together with reference TRBV5-4 and TRBJ2-3, the CDR3 gives the full variable domain: ETGVTQSPTHLIKTRGQQVTLRCSSQSGHNTVSWYQQALGQGPQFIFQYYREEENGRGNFPPRFSGLQFPNYSSELNVNALELDDSALYLCASSSYLDRGDSSTDTQYFGPGTRLTVL.

The count of this clone is one. The rearrangement joins TRBV10-2 to TRBJ2-2; unclear D gene. V was trimmed by 6 bases and J by 1 base, leaving 9 bases between them. Per germline, CDR1 WSHSY and CDR2 SAAADI. The CDR3 sequence is 14 residues long. The CDR3 nucleotides read TGCGCCAGCAGGCGACGGCAGAACACCGGGGAGCTGTTTTTT. The encoded protein is CASRRRQNTGELFF.

The rearrangement uses TRBV28 and TRBJ2-3, with D perhaps matching TRBD2 (5 bases). Between the trimmed V and J ends, which lost 8 bases and 4 bases, there was a span of 16 bases. Germline V lookup: CDR1 MDHEN, CDR2 SYDVKM. CDR3 length: 14 amino acids. CDR3 DNA sequence: TGTGCCAGCGGGCTCATGGAGGACGCAGATACGCAGTATTTT. Protein: CASGLMEDADTQYF.

The chain uses TRBV5-1 and TRBJ2-2; TRBD1 agrees at 9 bases. The CDR3 has 17 amino acids. Trimming took 1 base from V and 4 from J; bases not matched to a gene: 8. The germline CDR1 and CDR2 sequences are SGHRS and YFSETQ. The CDR3 sequence is CASSLSARGQGTGELFF. CDR3 sequence (DNA): TGCGCCAGCAGCTTGAGCGCGCGGGGACAGGGCACCGGGGAGCTGTTTTTT. The full variable domain, rest sourced from reference TRBV5-1 and TRBJ2-2, is KAGVTQTPRYLIKTRGQQVTLSCSPISGHRSVSWYQQTPGQGLQFLFEYFSETQRNKGNFPGRFSGRQFSNSRSEMNVSTLELGDSALYLCASSLSARGQGTGELFFGEGSRLTVL.

J is TRBJ1-2 and V is TRBV5-1; tentatively, D is TRBD1 (6 bases). Trimming took off 0 bases at V and 2 bases at J, with 14 bases between the two ends. Germline CDR1 and CDR2: SGHRS and YFSETQ. This CDR3 has 16 residues. In DNA form, the CDR3 reads TGCGCCAGCAGCTTGGACGGACAGCGGGGAAACTATGGCTACACCTTC. This encodes CASSLDGQRGNYGYTF.

This chain's CDR3 is CAITTGDEQFF. Here the CDR3 DNA reads TGTGCCATAACAACGGGGGATGAGCAGTTCTTC. This chain links TRBV2 with TRBJ2-1, with TRBD2 as a possible D gene (6 bases). CDR3 length equals 11 residues. Germline loops: CDR1 SNHLY, CDR2 FYNNEI. Trimming stripped 10 bases from V and 8 bases from J, with 12 bases between.

V and J are TRBV2 and TRBJ2-1, with 14 bases aligning to TRBD2. J gave up 10 bases and V 8 bases, and 7 bases lay outside the gene matches. The CDR3 runs to 14 residues. The germline gives CDR1 SNHLY, CDR2 FYNNEI. The CDR3 protein is CASLGLAGGDEQFF. CDR3 in DNA: TGTGCCAGCCTTGGACTAGCGGGGGGCGACGAGCAGTTCTTC. The full variable domain, its missing parts supplied by reference TRBV2 and TRBJ2-1, is EPEVTQTPSHQVTQMGQEVILRCVPISNHLYFYWYRQILGQKVEFLVSFYNNEISEKSEIFDDQFSVERPDGSNFTLKIRSTKLEDSAMYFCASLGLAGGDEQFFGPGTRLTVL.

The gene calls are TRBV7-9 and TRBJ2-7, with a tentative D call TRBD2 (6 bases). Trimming shortened V by 6 bases and J by 6 bases, and 9 bases separated the two germline ends. Germline V gene data show CDR1 as SEHNR and CDR2 as FQNEAQ (reference sequence). CDR3 length: 11 amino acids. The CDR3 loop is CASREGGEQYF. DNA for the CDR3: TGTGCCAGCAGGGAGGGAGGCGAGCAGTACTTC.

This chain uses TRBV5-1 with TRBJ2-7; no reliable D call. The CDR3 is made up of 11 amino acids. V lost 1 base and J lost 7, with 6 bases in between. Germline V lookup: CDR1 SGHRS, CDR2 YFSETQ. In DNA form, the CDR3 reads TGCGCCAGCAGCTTGAATGGGGAGCAGTACTTC. Amino acid sequence: CASSLNGEQYF.

This clone was seen a few times. Other DNA sequences from this sample encode an identical CDR3 as well. The chain links TRBV7-8 to TRBJ1-1; D is uncertain. The CDR3 contains 13 residues. CDR1 SGHVS and CDR2 FQNEAQ come from the germline V gene. Trimming took off 3 bases at V and 1 base at J, with 6 bases between the two ends. The CDR3 loop reads CASSLVGNTEAFF. CDR3 DNA: TGTGCCAGCAGCTTGGTAGGGAACACTGAAGCTTTCTTT.